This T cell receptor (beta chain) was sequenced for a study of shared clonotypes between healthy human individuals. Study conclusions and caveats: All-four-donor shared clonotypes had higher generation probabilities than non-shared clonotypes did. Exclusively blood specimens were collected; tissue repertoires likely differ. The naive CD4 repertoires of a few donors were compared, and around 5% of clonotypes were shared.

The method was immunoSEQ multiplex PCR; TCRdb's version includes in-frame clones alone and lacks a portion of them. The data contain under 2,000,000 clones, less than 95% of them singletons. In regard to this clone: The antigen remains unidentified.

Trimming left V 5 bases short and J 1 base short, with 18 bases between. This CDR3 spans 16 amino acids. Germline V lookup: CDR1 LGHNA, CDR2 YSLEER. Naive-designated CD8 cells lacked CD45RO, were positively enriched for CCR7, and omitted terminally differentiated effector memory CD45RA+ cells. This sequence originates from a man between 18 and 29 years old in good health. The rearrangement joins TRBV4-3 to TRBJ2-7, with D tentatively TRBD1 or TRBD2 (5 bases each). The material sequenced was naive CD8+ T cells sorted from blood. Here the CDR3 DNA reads TGCGCCAGCAGCGAATACCGGGACCTCTCTTCCTACGAGCAGTACTTC. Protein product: CASSEYRDLSSYEQYF.